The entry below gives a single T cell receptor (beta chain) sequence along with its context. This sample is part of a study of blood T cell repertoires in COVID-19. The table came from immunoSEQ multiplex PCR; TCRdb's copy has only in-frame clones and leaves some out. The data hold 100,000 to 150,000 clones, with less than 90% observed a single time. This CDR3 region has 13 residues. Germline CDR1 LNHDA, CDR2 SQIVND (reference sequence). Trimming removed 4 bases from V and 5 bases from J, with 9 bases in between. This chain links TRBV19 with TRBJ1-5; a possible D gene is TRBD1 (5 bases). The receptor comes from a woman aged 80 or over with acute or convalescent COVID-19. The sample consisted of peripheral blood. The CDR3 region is CASSRQMDQPQHF. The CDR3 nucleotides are TGTGCCAGTAGTAGACAGATGGATCAGCCCCAGCATTTT.